The 16 T cell receptor beta chains below come from one sample, sequenced in a study of cytomegalovirus exposure and HLA in healthy donors. Vbeta (60) and Jbeta (13) primers were used in the PCR. Repertoires were generated with immunoSEQ multiplex PCR, while TCRdb's copy carries only in-frame clones and drops some. The table shows around 150,000 clones, with 79% occurring only once. The sample taken for sequencing was PBMCs. Receptor source: a man aged 45-65 years in good health and CMV-seropositive.

The CDR3 DNA sequence: TGCGCCAGCTCACGAGGGACAGATGAAAAACTGTTTTTT. Translated: CASSRGTDEKLFF. The rearrangement joins TRBV5-1 to TRBJ1-4; TRBD1 agrees at 7 bases. Germline V gene data show CDR1 as SGHRS and CDR2 as YFSETQ. V was clipped by 7 bases and J by 6 bases; unmatched bases: 6. The CDR3 runs to 13 residues.

The V call is TRBV5-4, the J call TRBJ2-2; maybe TRBD2 (6 bases). The germline V gene encodes CDR1 SGHNT and CDR2 YYREEE (reference sequence). The CDR3 runs to 16 residues. The ends were cut back, 3 bases at V and 0 bases at J, with 12 bases in the middle. The CDR3 region is CASSSTRGTNTGELFF. The CDR3 nucleotides read TGTGCCAGCAGCTCAACACGGGGGACGAACACCGGGGAGCTGTTTTTT.

The J gene is TRBJ2-7, the V gene TRBV11-1, with TRBD1 identical over 8 bases. Unmatched junction bases numbered 4, after V lost 0 bases and J lost 0 bases. Germline V gene lookup returns CDR1 SGHAT and CDR2 FQDESV (reference sequence). The CDR3 runs to 16 residues. CDR3 sequence (DNA): TGTGCCAGCAGCTTAGCACCTCAGGGGGCCTCCTACGAGCAGTACTTC. Translating gives CASSLAPQGASYEQYF.

The chain employs TRBV5-4 and TRBJ2-5; TRBD1 matches at 7 bases. Germline lookup yields CDR1 SGHNT and CDR2 YYREEE (reference sequence). The CDR3 contains 13 residues. The junction had 6 bases not matched to a gene; V was cut back by 7 bases and J by 3 bases. CDR3 bases: TGTGCCAGCCAGAGAGGGACAGAAGAGACCCAGTACTTC. The encoded protein is CASQRGTEETQYF.

The chain links TRBV7-3 to TRBJ2-1, with D maybe TRBD1 (6 bases). Trimming removed 5 bases at V and 4 bases at J, with 21 bases between. This CDR3 spans 17 amino acids. Germline assignment: CDR1 SGHTA and CDR2 FQGTGA. In DNA form, the CDR3 reads TGTGCCAGCAGCCCCGGACGTACAGGGATCGGATACAATGAGCAGTTCTTC. Encoded protein: CASSPGRTGIGYNEQFF. The full variable domain, rest sourced from reference TRBV7-3 and TRBJ2-1, is GAGVSQTPSNKVTEKGKYVELRCDPISGHTALYWYRQSLGQGPEFLIYFQGTGAADDSGLPNDRFFAVRPEGSVSTLKIQRTERGDSAVYLCASSPGRTGIGYNEQFFGPGTRLTVL.

V and J are TRBV11-2 and TRBJ2-5; D may be TRBD2 (7 bases). From germline, CDR1 is SGHAT and CDR2 FQNNGV. CDR3 size: 14 residues. Trimming took off 5 bases at V and 4 bases at J, with 14 bases between the two ends. In nucleotides, the CDR3 is TGTGCCAGCAGCCCGAGGGGGAGGGTAGAGACCCAGTACTTC. Amino acids: CASSPRGRVETQYF.

V is TRBV5-1 and J is TRBJ2-5, with D perhaps matching TRBD1 (6 bases). The germline V gene has CDR1 SGHRS and CDR2 YFSETQ. The CDR3 covers 16 residues. Deletions cut 3 bases from V and 3 bases from J, with 18 bases between. The CDR3, as DNA: TGCGCCAGCAGCTCAGCCTTACAGGGAAAGGAAGAGACCCAGTACTTC. This codes for CASSSALQGKEETQYF.

This sequence joins TRBV4-2 and TRBJ2-7, with D uncertain. Germline CDR1 reads LGHNA; CDR2 reads YNFKEQ. V shed 0 bases and J shed 5 bases, with 8 bases lying between them. The CDR3 consists of 13 residues. The CDR3 region is CASSQESVDEQYF. The DNA of the CDR3 is TGTGCCAGCAGCCAAGAATCCGTTGACGAGCAGTACTTC.

The chain links TRBV18 to TRBJ1-1; 10 nucleotides line up with TRBD1. V lost 6 bases and J lost 3; bases outside the gene matches: 4. The CDR3 extends over 14 amino acids. Germline CDR1 reads KGHSH; CDR2 reads LQKENI. In DNA form, the CDR3 reads TGTGCCAGCTCCCAGGACAGGGGGGACACTGAAGCTTTCTTT. Its protein product is CASSQDRGDTEAFF.

The chain carries TRBV9 and TRBJ2-2, with TRBD1 identical over 11 bases. The CDR3 totals 14 residues. Germline-derived CDR1 and CDR2 are SGDLS and YYNGEE. The V segment lost 3 bases and the J segment 7 bases; nucleotides outside the gene matches: 2. The CDR3 spells CASSGTGGIGELFF. The CDR3 DNA reads as TGTGCCAGCAGCGGGACAGGGGGCATCGGGGAGCTGTTTTTT.

The chain recombines TRBV19 with TRBJ2-3, with 9 bases fitting TRBD2. The V segment lost 5 bases and the J segment 1 base; nucleotides outside the gene matches: 10. The CDR3 runs 17 residues. Germline V lookup: CDR1 LNHDA, CDR2 SQIVND (reference sequence). In DNA, the CDR3 is TGTGCCAGTAGTCCGCCGCTAGCGGGGCACGGCACAGATACGCAGTATTTT. Protein sequence: CASSPPLAGHGTDTQYF. Based on the CDR3 plus reference TRBV19 and TRBJ2-3, the full variable domain is DGGITQSPKYLFRKEGQNVTLSCEQNLNHDAMYWYRQDPGQGLRLIYYSQIVNDFQKGDIAEGYSVSREKKESFPLTVTSAQKNPTAFYLCASSPPLAGHGTDTQYFGPGTRLTVL.

The chain employs TRBV4-2 and TRBJ2-3, with D perhaps matching TRBD2 (5 bases). The CDR3 runs 13 residues. Between the trimmed V and J ends, which lost 5 bases and 5 bases, there was a span of 11 bases. The germline gives CDR1 LGHNA, CDR2 YNFKEQ. CDR3 in amino acids: CASSVDRGDTQYF. The CDR3 region has the DNA TGTGCCAGCAGCGTCGACCGGGGAGATACGCAGTATTTT.

The chain employs TRBV6-5 and TRBJ1-6, with D uncertain. There are 15 residues in the CDR3. CDR1 and CDR2 from the germline V gene are MNHEY and SVGAGI. Trimming stripped 2 bases from V and 5 bases from J, with 10 bases between. CDR3 nucleotide sequence: TGTGCCAGCAGTTACGTCAGAGCGCATAATTCACCCCTCCACTTT. Protein: CASSYVRAHNSPLHF.

CDR3 residues: CASSDITGVRETQYF. CDR3 nucleotide sequence: TGCGCCAGCAGTGATATAACGGGAGTGCGGGAGACCCAGTACTTC. The rearrangement joins TRBV10-2 to TRBJ2-5, with a tentative D call TRBD2 (6 bases). There are 15 residues in the CDR3. The V gene's germline CDR1 is WSHSY and CDR2 SAAADI. The V end lost 3 bases, the J end lost 5 bases, and 16 bases lay between the germline ends.

To note about this clone: The junction shows a germline mismatch at one end, possibly a read error. The gene calls are TRBV29-1 and TRBJ2-1; the match to TRBD1 covers 8 bases. The germline V gene encodes CDR1 SQVTM and CDR2 ANQGSEA. The CDR3 contains 11 residues. CDR3 in amino acids: CSVGDRGWQVF. The CDR3 bases are TGCAGCGTTGGAGACAGGGGTTGGCAGGTCTTC.

The V gene is TRBV28, the J gene TRBJ1-1; D remains unclear. The germline V gene encodes CDR1 MDHEN and CDR2 SYDVKM. The CDR3 has 14 residues. Deletions cut 10 bases from V and 6 bases from J, with 21 bases between. This chain's CDR3 is CAIRRPQVFAEAFF. The CDR3 region has the DNA TGTGCCATCCGACGGCCCCAGGTATTCGCTGAAGCTTTCTTT. Using reference TRBV28 and TRBJ1-1 for the parts outside the CDR3, the full variable domain is DVKVTQSSRYLVKRTGEKVFLECVQDMDHENMFWYRQDPGLGLRLIYFSYDVKMKEKGDIPEGYSVSREKKERFSLILESASTNQTSMYLCAIRRPQVFAEAFFGQGTRLTVV.